This TCR beta chain was recorded in a study of early T cells in non-severe SARS-CoV-2 infection (dated by TCRdb to the early 2020s). Turning to the overall study: Because TCR sequencing was done on bulk RNA from unsorted whole blood, the alpha and beta chains could not be paired.

At least ten counts were recorded for this clonotype. Its antigen is still unknown. Per-base qualities were not stored, and no clone one base away is much larger. What the research found in general, with its limitations: VDJdb matching was skewed toward anti-spike CD8 responses, so virus-specific expansions were likely underestimated and private and CD4 specificities were missed.

Libraries were built with 5' RACE. The reads were generated on a NextSeq 500. The TCR library protocol attached unique molecular identifiers to individual cDNA molecules to correct for sequencing error and PCR bias. Both TCR alpha and beta chains were sequenced, and tight co-correlation was observed between alpha and beta sequence abundances in each sample. The original methods were these. Decombinator V4 was used to annotate the V gene, J gene and CDR3 of the TCR sequences. Expanded TCRs were defined as changing significantly between any two time points under a Poisson model with p below 0.0001. TCR abundances were normalised to the total number of TCRs sequenced per sample and expressed as counts per million. VDJdb, accessed 1 November 2021, was searched for CMV, EBV and SARS-CoV-2 annotated TCRs, with TCRs annotated for multiple antigens excluded. TCRdb reprocessing: public reads trimmed at Q25 with fastp, clones called with MiXCR, in-frame beta chains kept. Each entry merges the rows of one CDR3 protein and shows their most common DNA and genes. What appears here as the V and J calls and clone size reflects TCRdb's work, not the paper's. Within this sample are 55,000 to 80,000 distinct CDR3 sequences, with around 10% of them counted one time only. Jointly, the top ten make up 3% to 4.5% of the sample.

The study was a case-control design nested within a healthcare worker cohort in London, UK, with weekly nasopharyngeal swab PCR tests and blood sampling. Healthcare workers were enrolled in the week of the UK lockdown, from 23 to 31 March 2020, and were followed every week for up to roughly 15 weeks. Sequencing was performed on whole blood. This clonotype was obtained from an adult who was a healthcare worker with PCR-confirmed SARS-CoV-2 infection or an uninfected control (not recorded which).

The DNA is TGCGCCAGCAGCCAAGATGGGTTAAGGGGGCCTTCCTCCTACGAGCAGTACTTC. Protein translation: CASSQDGLRGPSSYEQYF. Recombination connected TRBV4-1 to TRBJ2-7; 7 nucleotides in the junction match TRBD1. The germline V gene yields MGHRA for CDR1 and YSYEKL for CDR2. V is pruned by 0 bases and J by 0 bases, leaving 11 bases of the junction without a gene match. The CDR3 contains 18 residues, cysteine and phenylalanine counted. Only the CDR3 portion is preserved as DNA: 54 bases, with reading frame beginning at the first base.